The rows below give T cell receptor beta chains drawn from one sample of a study of tumor-infiltrating lymphocytes in primary liver carcinoma. TCRdb reprocessed the multiplex PCR reads via MiXCR and lists one record per CDR3 protein. The data show approximately 340,000 distinct CDR3 sequences, approximately 64% seen once. The sequencing sample was made of peripheral blood. These receptor sequences come from a man between 35 and 55 years old with primary liver carcinoma and hepatitis B virus infection. Each CDR3 is given with its conserved first and last residue. A D gene is named only where the DNA matches it firmly. Not all rows give a size; the values are once, few, many and, for expanded clones, a class.

v_call	clone_size	d_call	j_call	cdr3_aa	cdr3_nt
TRBV28	-	-	TRBJ2-7	CVSSDFMGEQYF	TGTGTCAGCAGTGACTTTATGGGCGAGCAGTACTTC
TRBV12-3/TRBV12-4	-	-	TRBJ1-1	CASSLRLNTEAFF	TGTGCCAGCAGTTTACGGCTTAACACTGAAGCTTTCTTT
TRBV6-2/TRBV6-3	-	-	TRBJ1-5	CASSDMGSSNQPQQF	TGTGCCAGCAGTGACATGGGTTCAAGCAATCAGCCCCAGCAGTTT
TRBV11-2	many	-	TRBJ2-1	CASSLETGGATKNNEQFF	TGTGCCAGCAGCTTAGAGACCGGAGGGGCCACCAAAAACAATGAGCAGTTCTTC
TRBV19	-	-	TRBJ1-5	CASSRGTGNQPQHF	TGTGCCAGTAGTCGCGGAACAGGCAATCAGCCCCAGCATTTT
TRBV6-2/TRBV6-3	-	-	TRBJ2-7	CASRLSGTDPMVQYF	TGTGCCAGCAGACTATCCGGGACTGACCCCATGGTGCAGTACTTC
TRBV6-1	-	TRBD1	TRBJ2-1	CASSQQGTLFDEQFF	TGTGCCAGCAGTCAACAGGGGACCCTATTTGATGAGCAGTTCTTC
TRBV11-2	many	-	TRBJ2-5	CASSLESETQYF	TGTGCCAGCAGCTTAGAGTCAGAGACCCAGTACTTC
TRBV7-9	-	TRBD1	TRBJ1-1	CASSYLDRDTETFF	TGTGCCAGCAGCTACTTGGACAGGGATACTGAAACTTTCTTT
TRBV11-1	-	-	TRBJ2-2	CASMRGTVTGELFF	TGTGCCAGCATGCGGGGGACAGTCACCGGGGAGCTGTTCTTT